This T cell receptor (beta chain) was recovered during a study of early T cells in non-severe SARS-CoV-2 infection. This clonotype has a count of ten or more. The antigen remains unidentified. Individual cDNA molecules carried attached unique molecular identifiers. TCRdb re-analysed the 5' RACE reads in MiXCR, keeping a single row per CDR3 protein. The data contain roughly 100,000 distinct CDR3 sequences, approximately 14% of them singletons. General study results and limits: Private and CD4 specificities were missed by VDJdb matching, which favored anti-spike CD8 responses.

The CDR3 loop spans 14 amino acids. Germline loops: CDR1 SGHAT, CDR2 FQNNGV. V lost 8 bases and J lost 5; bases outside the gene matches: 2. Sequencing was carried out using whole blood. The chain links TRBV11-2 to TRBJ2-2; the match to TRBD2 covers 13 bases. This TCR was sampled from an adult who was a healthcare worker with PCR-confirmed SARS-CoV-2 infection or an uninfected control (not recorded which). The CDR3 sequence is CASGGLAGTGELFF. As DNA, the CDR3 is TGTGCCAGCGGGGGACTAGCGGGAACCGGGGAGCTGTTTTTT. Based on the CDR3 plus reference TRBV11-2 and TRBJ2-2, the full variable domain is EAGVAQSPRYKIIEKRQSVAFWCNPISGHATLYWYQQILGQGPKLLIQFQNNGVVDDSQLPKDRFSAERLKGVDSTLKIQPAKLEDSAVYLCASGGLAGTGELFFGEGSRLTVL.